These T cell receptor beta chains were read from a single sample in a study of CD8 T cells in Susac syndrome. Using its own MiXCR run on the immunoSEQ multiplex PCR reads, TCRdb lists one record per CDR3 protein. Among approximately 120,000 distinct CDR3 sequences, over 90% were seen once, and the ten largest hold roughly 0.32%. The sequenced sample was CD8+ T cells from PBMCs. These receptor sequences come from a human donor with multiple sclerosis. CDR3s leave out the opening cysteine and the closing phenylalanine or tryptophan. The D gene is left open where the match is weak. Expanded clones get a size class; other rows say once, few or many, or leave the size out.

j_gene: TRBJ2-7
abundance: .
d_gene: .
v_gene: TRBV27
CDR3aa: ASRTGSYEQY

j_gene: TRBJ1-5
abundance: .
d_gene: TRBD1
v_gene: TRBV13
CDR3aa: ASSQGVGNQPQH

j_gene: TRBJ2-3
abundance: .
d_gene: TRBD1
v_gene: TRBV6-1
CDR3aa: ASSPTRGQAFSDTQY

j_gene: TRBJ1-1
abundance: .
d_gene: .
v_gene: TRBV20-1
CDR3aa: SASARQNTEAF

j_gene: TRBJ2-7
abundance: .
d_gene: .
v_gene: TRBV7-8
CDR3aa: ASSIGTAYEQY

j_gene: TRBJ2-3
abundance: .
d_gene: TRBD2
v_gene: TRBV9
CDR3aa: ASSVEAGGPGDTQY

j_gene: TRBJ1-6
abundance: .
d_gene: .
v_gene: TRBV5-6
CDR3aa: ASSLGRARGSPLH

j_gene: TRBJ2-2
abundance: .
d_gene: .
v_gene: TRBV4-2
CDR3aa: ASSRTGSGELF

j_gene: TRBJ1-1
abundance: .
d_gene: .
v_gene: TRBV5-1
CDR3aa: ASILGMGNTEAF

j_gene: TRBJ2-1
abundance: .
d_gene: .
v_gene: TRBV7-9
CDR3aa: ASSFPGDNEQF

j_gene: TRBJ2-1
abundance: .
d_gene: .
v_gene: TRBV18
CDR3aa: ASSPSTGLSSYNEQF

j_gene: TRBJ1-2
abundance: .
d_gene: .
v_gene: TRBV30
CDR3aa: AWSDGGGYYGYT

j_gene: TRBJ2-2
abundance: few
d_gene: .
v_gene: TRBV6-1
CDR3aa: ASSSRQRNTGELF

j_gene: TRBJ1-6
abundance: .
d_gene: .
v_gene: TRBV25-1
CDR3aa: ASSASLYSPLH

j_gene: TRBJ2-6
abundance: .
d_gene: .
v_gene: TRBV9
CDR3aa: ASSVGSTLTRSGANVLT

j_gene: TRBJ2-3
abundance: .
d_gene: .
v_gene: TRBV7-3
CDR3aa: ASSSHGRQSRRTDTQY

j_gene: TRBJ2-2
abundance: .
d_gene: .
v_gene: TRBV6-7
CDR3aa: AQFEGAAGELF

j_gene: TRBJ2-1
abundance: .
d_gene: TRBD2
v_gene: TRBV29-1
CDR3aa: SVEGLAGGISSYNEQF

j_gene: TRBJ1-2
abundance: .
d_gene: .
v_gene: TRBV4-1
CDR3aa: ASSWIFVGYGYT

j_gene: TRBJ1-1
abundance: .
d_gene: .
v_gene: TRBV2
CDR3aa: ASSERQGTATEAF

j_gene: TRBJ1-5
abundance: .
d_gene: .
v_gene: TRBV12-5
CDR3aa: ASALGGYSNQPQH

j_gene: TRBJ1-1
abundance: .
d_gene: .
v_gene: TRBV5-1
CDR3aa: ASSSERTGRNTEAF

j_gene: TRBJ2-5
abundance: .
d_gene: .
v_gene: TRBV7-9
CDR3aa: ASSIQETQY

j_gene: TRBJ2-7
abundance: .
d_gene: TRBD1
v_gene: TRBV29-1
CDR3aa: SVAGGRDRGVSSLYEQY

j_gene: TRBJ2-3
abundance: once
d_gene: .
v_gene: TRBV4-1
CDR3aa: ASSQDFADTQY

j_gene: TRBJ2-7
abundance: .
d_gene: TRBD2
v_gene: TRBV4-2
CDR3aa: ASSPRGAGGQDEQY

j_gene: TRBJ1-2
abundance: .
d_gene: .
v_gene: TRBV9
CDR3aa: ASRDSGFYGYT

j_gene: TRBJ1-2
abundance: .
d_gene: .
v_gene: TRBV18
CDR3aa: ASSPESPYGYT

j_gene: TRBJ2-1
abundance: .
d_gene: .
v_gene: TRBV7-3
CDR3aa: ASSFGVSSYNEQF

j_gene: TRBJ2-2
abundance: .
d_gene: .
v_gene: TRBV28
CDR3aa: ASSFRGTGELF

j_gene: TRBJ2-7
abundance: .
d_gene: .
v_gene: TRBV4-1
CDR3aa: ASSQLGTGVYEQY

j_gene: TRBJ1-3
abundance: .
d_gene: .
v_gene: TRBV5-6
CDR3aa: ASSRAGSGNTIY

j_gene: TRBJ2-7
abundance: .
d_gene: TRBD2
v_gene: TRBV27
CDR3aa: ASSLGGTEQY

j_gene: TRBJ2-5
abundance: few
d_gene: TRBD2
v_gene: TRBV2
CDR3aa: ASSRLAGETQY

j_gene: TRBJ1-5
abundance: .
d_gene: .
v_gene: TRBV21-1
CDR3aa: ASIKLQGGHQPQH

j_gene: TRBJ2-7
abundance: .
d_gene: TRBD1
v_gene: TRBV12-5
CDR3aa: ASGQKGQAYEQY

j_gene: TRBJ2-3
abundance: once
d_gene: TRBD1
v_gene: TRBV7-2
CDR3aa: ASSSDPTGEGTDTQY

j_gene: TRBJ2-1
abundance: .
d_gene: TRBD1
v_gene: TRBV20-1
CDR3aa: SARNRGMPYNEQF

j_gene: TRBJ2-5
abundance: once
d_gene: .
v_gene: TRBV2
CDR3aa: ASSEELGETQY

j_gene: TRBJ2-5
abundance: .
d_gene: .
v_gene: TRBV7-9
CDR3aa: ASRTGGETQY

j_gene: TRBJ2-1
abundance: .
d_gene: TRBD2
v_gene: TRBV5-1
CDR3aa: ASSFRLAGNEQF

j_gene: TRBJ1-1
abundance: .
d_gene: .
v_gene: TRBV29-1
CDR3aa: SVPRLAEAF

j_gene: TRBJ2-4
abundance: .
d_gene: TRBD1
v_gene: TRBV4-1
CDR3aa: ASSQEGPWTGDAKNIQY

j_gene: TRBJ2-1
abundance: .
d_gene: .
v_gene: TRBV19
CDR3aa: ASSWGAQSYNEQF

j_gene: TRBJ1-4
abundance: .
d_gene: .
v_gene: TRBV12-3/TRBV12-4
CDR3aa: ASSPPVGGPRAEKLF

j_gene: TRBJ1-2
abundance: .
d_gene: .
v_gene: TRBV14
CDR3aa: ASSQGGPGYT

j_gene: TRBJ1-1
abundance: once
d_gene: .
v_gene: TRBV6-5
CDR3aa: ASSYGPTFEGTEAF

j_gene: TRBJ1-2
abundance: once
d_gene: .
v_gene: TRBV20-1
CDR3aa: SARGGDGPYGYT

j_gene: TRBJ1-2
abundance: .
d_gene: TRBD1
v_gene: TRBV6-6
CDR3aa: ASRQGGGGYT

j_gene: TRBJ2-2
abundance: .
d_gene: .
v_gene: TRBV19
CDR3aa: ASRYTGELF

j_gene: TRBJ1-2
abundance: .
d_gene: TRBD1
v_gene: TRBV13
CDR3aa: ASSLEGTGGYT

j_gene: TRBJ1-2
abundance: .
d_gene: .
v_gene: TRBV30
CDR3aa: AWSQGIGYGYT

j_gene: TRBJ2-1
abundance: once
d_gene: TRBD2
v_gene: TRBV3-1
CDR3aa: ASSQTSGRASQLEQF

j_gene: TRBJ2-2
abundance: .
d_gene: TRBD1
v_gene: TRBV7-9
CDR3aa: ASATGYTGELF

j_gene: TRBJ2-1
abundance: .
d_gene: TRBD2
v_gene: TRBV11-2
CDR3aa: ATGGAYNEQF

j_gene: TRBJ2-1
abundance: .
d_gene: TRBD1
v_gene: TRBV24-1
CDR3aa: ATQDRGRLSSYNEQF

j_gene: TRBJ2-3
abundance: .
d_gene: TRBD2
v_gene: TRBV28
CDR3aa: ASRDQRGSLDTQY